A single sample is the source of the 20 T cell receptor beta chains below, sequenced in a study of T cells in Graves' hyperthyroidism and ophthalmopathy. RNA transcripts provided the source from which TCR beta CDR3 regions were amplified. The HTBI primer set served for first-round RT-PCR of the TCR CDR3. Each CDR3 protein gets one entry after TCRdb re-called the multiplex PCR reads with MiXCR. The table records about 520,000 distinct CDR3 sequences, approximately 25% of them present only once. The sample was blood. These receptor sequences come from a woman between 25 and 40 years old with Graves' ophthalmopathy.

This clonotype came up many times. This sequence joins TRBV6-2 or TRBV6-3 and TRBJ1-1; tentative D call: TRBD1 (6 bases). The germline CDR1 and CDR2 sequences are MNHEY and SVGEGT. V was trimmed by 2 bases and J by 9 bases, leaving 19 bases between them. CDR3 length equals 15 residues. The CDR3 nucleotides are TGTGCCAGCAGTTACGATGCGGGGGGGCGCCGGCAAGCTTTCTTT. Residues: CASSYDAGGRRQAFF.

This clonotype appeared many times. V gene TRBV4-2 combines with J gene TRBJ2-7; D is uncertain. CDR1 is LGHNA and CDR2 is YNFKEQ in the germline V gene. V was cut by 0 bases and J by 9 bases, with 9 bases left in between. The length of the CDR3 is 12 residues. The CDR3 nucleotides are TGTGCCAGCAGCCAAGATTCCCGCCTGCAGTACTTC. Translation gives CASSQDSRLQYF.

The rearrangement joins TRBV20-1 to TRBJ1-2; D may be TRBD1 (6 bases). CDR3 length: 14 amino acids. V lost 6 bases and J lost 1, with 15 bases in between. Germline assignment: CDR1 DFQATT and CDR2 SNEGSKA (reference sequence). The CDR3 loop reads CSAMRTDDNYGYTF. The CDR3 nucleotides read TGCAGTGCAATGAGGACAGACGATAACTATGGCTACACCTTC.

This clonotype was seen ten or more times. The chain couples TRBV28 to TRBJ1-5, with D maybe TRBD1 (5 bases). Germline lookup yields CDR1 MDHEN and CDR2 SYDVKM. The V gene lost 2 bases and the J gene lost 5 bases, with 16 bases spanning the gap. This CDR3 contains 16 residues. CDR3 amino acids: CASSLNGQGRDQPQHF. The CDR3 DNA reads as TGTGCCAGCAGTTTAAACGGCCAGGGAAGGGATCAGCCCCAGCATTTT.

The gene calls are TRBV12-3 or TRBV12-4 and TRBJ2-7; D gene ambiguous. With 7 bases removed from V and 5 bases from J, the gap between germline ends came to 18 bases. This CDR3 comprises 14 residues. In DNA form, the CDR3 reads TGTGCCAGCAAAGGGATAAGGGTGACCGACGAGCAGTACTTC. Its protein is CASKGIRVTDEQYF.

This clonotype was observed many times. This chain joins TRBV3-1 and TRBJ2-5, with unresolved D. Germline V gene data show CDR1 as LGHDT and CDR2 as YNNKEL (reference sequence). V was clipped by 0 bases and J by 6 bases, with 8 bases between them. The CDR3 sequence is 13 residues long. The CDR3 DNA follows: TGTGCCAGCAGCCAAGAGGCGTCAAAGACCCAGTACTTC. Its translation is CASSQEASKTQYF.

V is TRBV30 and J is TRBJ1-5; D is unclear. The V gene lost 0 bases and the J gene lost 2 bases, with 8 bases spanning the gap. Germline V CDR1 and CDR2: GTSNPN, SVGIG (reference sequence). This CDR3 is 14 amino acids long. CDR3 bases: TGTGCCTGGAGTGTGTACGAGGGCAATCAGCCCCAGCATTTT. This encodes CAWSVYEGNQPQHF.

In regard to this clonotype: A read error may be the cause here, since a much bigger clone is one base away. CDR3 protein: CASSYRQPTEACF. The CDR3 DNA sequence: TGTGCCAGCAGTTACAGACAGCCCACTGAAGCTTGCTTT. V is TRBV6-2 or TRBV6-3 and J is TRBJ1-1; D perhaps matches TRBD1 (5 bases). CDR3 size: 13 residues. Germline CDR1 reads MNHEY; CDR2 reads SVGEGT.

The J gene is TRBJ2-5, the V gene TRBV6-1, with TRBD2 matching 14 bases. This CDR3 is built from 15 residues. Looked up from germline, CDR1 is MNHNS and CDR2 is SASEGT. V lost 5 bases and J lost 7; bases outside the gene matches: 6. The CDR3: CASSPGLAGARTQYF. DNA of the CDR3: TGTGCCAGCAGTCCGGGACTAGCGGGGGCAAGGACCCAGTACTTC.

This clonotype was observed many times. The chain combines TRBV15 with TRBJ1-1; perhaps TRBD1 as D (6 bases). V lost 2 bases, J lost 5 bases, and 9 bases lay in between. The CDR3 length is 13 residues. Germline V gives CDR1 LNHNV, CDR2 YYDKDF (reference sequence). The CDR3 region is CATSRIGQTEAFF. In DNA form, the CDR3 reads TGTGCCACCAGCAGAATAGGACAGACTGAAGCTTTCTTT.

The CDR3 loop reads CASSQKEPSNQPQHF. DNA for the CDR3: TGTGCCAGCAGCCAGAAGGAACCGAGCAATCAGCCCCAGCATTTT. The chain carries TRBV6-1 and TRBJ1-5; D call uncertain. The CDR3 spans 15 residues. The germline V gene encodes CDR1 MNHNS and CDR2 SASEGT. V was trimmed by 6 bases and J by 1 base, leaving 13 bases between them.

This clonotype was detected ten times or more. The genes are TRBV27 and TRBJ2-7, with D uncertain. The CDR3 spans 13 residues. Germline V CDR1 and CDR2: MNHEY, SMNVEV (reference sequence). Trimming shortened V by 0 bases and J by 1 base, and 4 bases separated the two germline ends. In DNA, the CDR3 is TGTGCCAGCAGTTTATCCCCATCCTACGAGCAGTACTTC. Its translation is CASSLSPSYEQYF.

The V gene is TRBV7-3, the J gene TRBJ1-2; no definite D call. Trimming left V 5 bases short and J 8 bases short, with 18 bases between. CDR1 SGHTA and CDR2 FQGTGA come from the germline V gene. The CDR3 loop spans 14 amino acids. The CDR3 sequence: CASSILMGMQGYTF. CDR3 nucleotide sequence: TGTGCCAGCAGCATACTCATGGGGATGCAGGGCTACACCTTC.

J is TRBJ2-5 and V is TRBV10-2, with 10 bases lining up with TRBD2. Germline values: CDR1 WSHSY, CDR2 SAAADI. V trimming: 7 bases; J trimming: 2 bases; junction bases outside the gene matches: 4. The CDR3 runs to 14 residues. The CDR3 loop is CASIPAGGQETQYF. The CDR3 DNA reads as TGCGCCAGCATCCCAGCGGGGGGGCAAGAGACCCAGTACTTC.

The chain employs TRBV6-1 and TRBJ1-2, with a tentative D call TRBD1 (6 bases). Germline CDR1 and CDR2: MNHNS and SASEGT. V lost 5 bases to trimming and J lost 4 bases, with 20 bases between them. The CDR3 has 16 amino acids. CDR3 sequence: CASSRPRDTGVYGYTF. In nucleotides, the CDR3 is TGTGCCAGCAGTCGGCCGCGGGACACCGGTGTCTATGGCTACACCTTC.

The chain combines TRBV6-2 or TRBV6-3 with TRBJ1-1, with 8 bases matching TRBD1. Trimming at V came to 5 bases and at J to 0 bases, leaving 5 bases not matched to a gene. This CDR3 has 15 residues. The germline gives CDR1 MNHEY, CDR2 SVGEGT. The CDR3 spells CASSTGQVMNTEAFF. The CDR3 bases are TGTGCCAGCAGTACGGGACAGGTGATGAACACTGAAGCTTTCTTT.

This clonotype was observed at least ten times. This chain joins TRBV19 and TRBJ2-2; D possibly corresponds to TRBD2 (7 bases). Germline CDR1 LNHDA, CDR2 SQIVND (reference sequence). The CDR3 has 16 residues. Trimming left V 2 bases short and J 7 bases short, with 17 bases between. The CDR3 region is CASSISAGKGDGELFF. The CDR3 region has the DNA TGTGCCAGTAGTATATCAGCGGGGAAGGGGGACGGGGAGCTGTTTTTT.

This clonotype was recorded at least ten times. This chain joins TRBV12-3 or TRBV12-4 and TRBJ1-1, with D hard to call. This CDR3 comprises 13 residues. The V end lost 5 bases, the J end lost 0 bases, and 7 bases lay between the germline ends. The CDR3 DNA follows: TGTGCCAGCAGTAACAGTCTGAACACTGAAGCTTTCTTT. It specifies CASSNSLNTEAFF.

The sample holds many counts of this clonotype. The V gene is TRBV6-5, the J gene TRBJ1-2; 9 bases map to TRBD1. J lost 6 bases, V lost 7 bases, and 3 bases had no gene match. Germline V gene lookup returns CDR1 MNHEY and CDR2 SVGAGI. The CDR3 is 12 amino acids. CDR3 coding DNA: TGTGCCAGCAAGAGGACAGGGGATGGCTACACCTTC. Translated: CASKRTGDGYTF.

This clonotype was detected a few times. V and J are TRBV3-1 and TRBJ2-7; D is uncertain. The germline V gene encodes CDR1 LGHDT and CDR2 YNNKEL (reference sequence). The V end lost 4 bases, the J end lost 6 bases, and 22 bases lay between the germline ends. The CDR3 sequence is 16 residues long. Here the CDR3 reads CASSPAWSRPDLEQYF. The CDR3 nucleotides are TGTGCCAGCAGCCCGGCCTGGAGCAGGCCCGACCTCGAGCAGTACTTC.